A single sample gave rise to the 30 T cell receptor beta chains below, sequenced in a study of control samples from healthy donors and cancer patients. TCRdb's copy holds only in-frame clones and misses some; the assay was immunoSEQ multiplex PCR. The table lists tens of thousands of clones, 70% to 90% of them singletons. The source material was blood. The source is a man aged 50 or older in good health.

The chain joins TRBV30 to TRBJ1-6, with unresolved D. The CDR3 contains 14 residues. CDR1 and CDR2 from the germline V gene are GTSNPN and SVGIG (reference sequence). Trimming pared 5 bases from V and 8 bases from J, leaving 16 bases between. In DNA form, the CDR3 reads TGTGCCTGGTCACCCCGCGGAAGGCATTCACCCCTCCACTTT. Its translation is CAWSPRGRHSPLHF.

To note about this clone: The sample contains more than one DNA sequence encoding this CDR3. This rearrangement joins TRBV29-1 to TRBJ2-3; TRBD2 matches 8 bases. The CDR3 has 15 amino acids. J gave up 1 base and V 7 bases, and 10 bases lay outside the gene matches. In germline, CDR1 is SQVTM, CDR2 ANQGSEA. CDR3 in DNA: TGCAGCGCCCGGGGGGGCGGGGGTGGCACAGATACGCAGTATTTT. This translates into CSARGGGGGTDTQYF.

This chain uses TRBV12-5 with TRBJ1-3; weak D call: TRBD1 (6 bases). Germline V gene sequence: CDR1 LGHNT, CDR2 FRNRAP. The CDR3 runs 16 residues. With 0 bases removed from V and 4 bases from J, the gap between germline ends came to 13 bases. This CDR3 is CASGLVLGQLGNTIYF. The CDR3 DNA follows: TGTGCTAGTGGTTTGGTACTCGGACAGTTAGGAAACACCATATATTTT.

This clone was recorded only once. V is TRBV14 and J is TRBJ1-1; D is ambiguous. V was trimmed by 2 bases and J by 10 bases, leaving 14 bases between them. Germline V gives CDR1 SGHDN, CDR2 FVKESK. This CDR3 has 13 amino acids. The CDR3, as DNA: TGTGCCAGCAGCCAACAGACGAGGGCTGGAGCTTTCTTT. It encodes CASSQQTRAGAFF. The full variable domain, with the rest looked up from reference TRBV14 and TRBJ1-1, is EAGVTQFPSHSVIEKGQTVTLRCDPISGHDNLYWYRRVMGKEIKFLLHFVKESKQDESGMPNNRFLAERTGGTYSTLKVQPAELEDSGVYFCASSQQTRAGAFFGQGTRLTVV.

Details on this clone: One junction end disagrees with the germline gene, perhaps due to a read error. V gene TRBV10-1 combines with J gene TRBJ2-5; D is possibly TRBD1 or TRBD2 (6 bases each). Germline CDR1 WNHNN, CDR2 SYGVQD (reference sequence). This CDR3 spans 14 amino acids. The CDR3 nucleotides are TGCGCCAGCAGTTCGGGGGCCACAAGAGAGTCCCAGTACTTC. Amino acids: CASSSGATRESQYF.

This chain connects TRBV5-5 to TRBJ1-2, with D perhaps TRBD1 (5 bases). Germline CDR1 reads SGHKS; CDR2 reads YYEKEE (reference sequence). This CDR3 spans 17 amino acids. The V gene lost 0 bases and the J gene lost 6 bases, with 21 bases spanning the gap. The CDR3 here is CASSLGPGGYRGDGYTF. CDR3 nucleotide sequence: TGTGCCAGCAGCTTGGGGCCCGGCGGGTATAGAGGGGATGGCTACACCTTC.

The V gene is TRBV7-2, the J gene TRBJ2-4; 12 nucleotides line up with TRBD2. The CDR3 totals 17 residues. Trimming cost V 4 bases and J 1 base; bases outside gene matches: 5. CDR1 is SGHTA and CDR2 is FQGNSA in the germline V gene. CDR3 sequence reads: CASSSTSGGMAKNIQYF. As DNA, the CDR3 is TGTGCCAGCAGCTCCACTAGCGGGGGGATGGCCAAAAACATTCAGTACTTC.

CDR3 coding DNA: TGTGCCAGCAGCGCGGAGCTCAGGGGGCGCACTGAAGCTTTCTTT. Translating it yields CASSAELRGRTEAFF. This sequence joins TRBV7-3 and TRBJ1-1; 8 bases match TRBD1. Trimming cost V 5 bases and J 4 bases; bases outside gene matches: 9. This CDR3 is built from 15 residues. In germline, CDR1 is SGHTA, CDR2 FQGTGA.

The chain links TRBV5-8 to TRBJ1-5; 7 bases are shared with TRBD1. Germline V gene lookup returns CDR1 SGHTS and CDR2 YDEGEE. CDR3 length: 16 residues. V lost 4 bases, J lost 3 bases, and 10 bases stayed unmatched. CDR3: CASSVSGGPTNQPQHF. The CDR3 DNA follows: TGTGCCAGCAGCGTCTCAGGGGGACCTACCAATCAGCCCCAGCATTTT.

The CDR3 spells CASSEFVSGGRLEQYF. CDR3 sequence (DNA): TGTGCCAGCAGTGAATTTGTAAGCGGGGGGCGCCTCGAGCAGTACTTC. V and J are TRBV6-1 and TRBJ2-7; 9 nucleotides match TRBD2. With V trimmed by 2 bases and J by 6 bases, 11 bases remained unmatched. This CDR3 is 16 amino acids long. CDR1 and CDR2 from the germline V gene are MNHNS and SASEGT.

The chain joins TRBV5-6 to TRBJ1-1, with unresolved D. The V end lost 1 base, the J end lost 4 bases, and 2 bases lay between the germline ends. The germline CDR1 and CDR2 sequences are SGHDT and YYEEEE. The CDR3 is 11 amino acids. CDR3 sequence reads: CASSLSTEAFF. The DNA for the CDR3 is TGTGCCAGCAGCTTGAGCACTGAAGCTTTCTTT.

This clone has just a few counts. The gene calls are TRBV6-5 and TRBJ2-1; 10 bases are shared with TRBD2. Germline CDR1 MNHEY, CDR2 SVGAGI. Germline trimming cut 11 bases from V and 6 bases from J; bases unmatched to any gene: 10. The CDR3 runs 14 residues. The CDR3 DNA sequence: TGTGCCGTCCGGCGAGCGGGGGGGCCCAATGAGCAGTTCTTC. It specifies CAVRRAGGPNEQFF.

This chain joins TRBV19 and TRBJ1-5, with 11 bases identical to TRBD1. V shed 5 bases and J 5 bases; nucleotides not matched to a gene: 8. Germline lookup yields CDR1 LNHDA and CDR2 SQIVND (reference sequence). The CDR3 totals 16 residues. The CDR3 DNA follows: TGTGCCAGTAGTGGCCAGGGACAGGGGGTCTATCAGCCCCAGCATTTT. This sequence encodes CASSGQGQGVYQPQHF. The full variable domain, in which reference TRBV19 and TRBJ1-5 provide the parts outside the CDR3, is DGGITQSPKYLFRKEGQNVTLSCEQNLNHDAMYWYRQDPGQGLRLIYYSQIVNDFQKGDIAEGYSVSREKKESFPLTVTSAQKNPTAFYLCASSGQGQGVYQPQHFGDGTRLSIL.

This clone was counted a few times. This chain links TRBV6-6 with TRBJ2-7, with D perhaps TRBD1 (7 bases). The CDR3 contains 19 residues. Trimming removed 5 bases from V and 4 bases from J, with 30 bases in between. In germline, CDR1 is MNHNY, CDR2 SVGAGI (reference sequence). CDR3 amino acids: CASSPRGWNWSRGTYEQYF. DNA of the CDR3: TGTGCCAGCAGTCCCCGTGGATGGAACTGGAGCAGGGGGACTTACGAGCAGTACTTC.

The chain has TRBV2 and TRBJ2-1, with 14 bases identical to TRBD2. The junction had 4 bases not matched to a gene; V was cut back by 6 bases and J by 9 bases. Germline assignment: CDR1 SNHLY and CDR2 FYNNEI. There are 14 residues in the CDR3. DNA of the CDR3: TGTGCCAGCAGGACCGGGACTAGCGGGGGTGAGCAGTTCTTC. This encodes CASRTGTSGGEQFF. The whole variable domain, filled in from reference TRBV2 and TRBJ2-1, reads EPEVTQTPSHQVTQMGQEVILRCVPISNHLYFYWYRQILGQKVEFLVSFYNNEISEKSEIFDDQFSVERPDGSNFTLKIRSTKLEDSAMYFCASRTGTSGGEQFFGPGTRLTVL.

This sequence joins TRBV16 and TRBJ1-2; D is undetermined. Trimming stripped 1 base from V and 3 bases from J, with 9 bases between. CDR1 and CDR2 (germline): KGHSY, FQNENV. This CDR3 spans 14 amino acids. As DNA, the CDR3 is TGTGCCAGCAGCCAATACAAGGGTGACTATGGCTACACCTTC. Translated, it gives CASSQYKGDYGYTF.

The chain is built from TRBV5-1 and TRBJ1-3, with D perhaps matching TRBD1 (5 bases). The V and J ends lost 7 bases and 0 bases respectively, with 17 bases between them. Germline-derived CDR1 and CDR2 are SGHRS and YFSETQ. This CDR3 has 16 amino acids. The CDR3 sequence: CASRPAGRSSGNTIYF. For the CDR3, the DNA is TGCGCCAGCCGGCCGGCGGGACGGAGCTCTGGAAACACCATATATTTT.

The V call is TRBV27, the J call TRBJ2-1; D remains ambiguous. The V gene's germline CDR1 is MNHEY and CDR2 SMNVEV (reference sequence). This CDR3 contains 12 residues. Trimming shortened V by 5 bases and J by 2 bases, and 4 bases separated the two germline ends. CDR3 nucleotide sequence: TGTGCCAGCAGTCCAACCTACAATGAGCAGTTCTTC. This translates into CASSPTYNEQFF.

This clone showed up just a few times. CDR3 sequence (DNA): TGCGCCAGCAGCTTGGATCCGGGGGGGACCACAGATACGCAGTATTTT. Translated: CASSLDPGGTTDTQYF. The chain employs TRBV5-1 and TRBJ2-3, with TRBD2 identical over 8 bases. The CDR3 covers 16 residues. CDR1 and CDR2 from the germline V gene are SGHRS and YFSETQ. Losses at the gene ends were 0 bases for V and 2 bases for J; bases not matched to a gene: 5.

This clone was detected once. In DNA, the CDR3 is TGTGCCAGCAGCGCGGCTTCCTCAGGGGGAGGGGCTGGCGAAAAACTGTTTTTT. It yields the protein CASSAASSGGGAGEKLFF. V is TRBV9 and J is TRBJ1-4; 7 positions agree with TRBD1. Per the germline V gene, CDR1 is SGDLS and CDR2 is YYNGEE. The CDR3 sequence is 18 residues long. V lost 3 bases, J lost 8 bases, and 19 bases stayed unmatched. Complete variable domain (other parts from reference TRBV9 and TRBJ1-4): DSGVTQTPKHLITATGQRVTLRCSPRSGDLSVYWYQQSLDQGLQFLIQYYNGEERAKGNILERFSAQQFPDLHSELNLSSLELGDSALYFCASSAASSGGGAGEKLFFGSGTQLSVL.

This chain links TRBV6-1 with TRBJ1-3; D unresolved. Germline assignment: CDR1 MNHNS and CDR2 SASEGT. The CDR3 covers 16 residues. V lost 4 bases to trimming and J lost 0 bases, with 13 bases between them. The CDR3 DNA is TGTGCCAGCAGTGTAGTGAGGGATACCTCTGGAAACACCATATATTTT. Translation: CASSVVRDTSGNTIYF.

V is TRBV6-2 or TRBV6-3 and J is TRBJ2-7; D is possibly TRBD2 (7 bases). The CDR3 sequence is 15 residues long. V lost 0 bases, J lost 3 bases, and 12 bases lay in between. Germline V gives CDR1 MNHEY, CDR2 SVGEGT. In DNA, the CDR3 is TGTGCCAGCAGTTACTCAAGGGGGGGCAACTACGAGCAGTACTTC. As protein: CASSYSRGGNYEQYF.

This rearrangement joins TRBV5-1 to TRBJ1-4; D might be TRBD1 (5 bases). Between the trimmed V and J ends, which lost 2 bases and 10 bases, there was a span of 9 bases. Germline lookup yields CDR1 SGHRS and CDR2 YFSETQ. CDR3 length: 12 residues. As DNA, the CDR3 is TGCGCCAGCAGCTTAGAAAGGGGAAAACTGTTTTTT. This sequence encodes CASSLERGKLFF.

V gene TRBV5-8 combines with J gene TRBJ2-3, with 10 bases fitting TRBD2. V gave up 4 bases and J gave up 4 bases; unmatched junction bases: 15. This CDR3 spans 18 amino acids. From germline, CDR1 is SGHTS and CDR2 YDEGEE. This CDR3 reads CASSAGRSSGGVSDTQYF. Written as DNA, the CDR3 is TGTGCCAGCAGCGCCGGCCGGTCTAGCGGGGGAGTATCAGATACGCAGTATTTT.

The CDR3 DNA sequence: TGTGCCAGCAGGGGACCAACGAACACCGGGGAGCTGTTTTTT. Amino acid sequence: CASRGPTNTGELFF. The chain has TRBV6-5 and TRBJ2-2, with D possibly called TRBD1 or TRBD2 (5 bases each). With 6 bases removed from V and 0 bases from J, the gap between germline ends came to 8 bases. The CDR3 spans 14 residues. CDR1 is MNHEY, CDR2 SVGAGI, per germline.

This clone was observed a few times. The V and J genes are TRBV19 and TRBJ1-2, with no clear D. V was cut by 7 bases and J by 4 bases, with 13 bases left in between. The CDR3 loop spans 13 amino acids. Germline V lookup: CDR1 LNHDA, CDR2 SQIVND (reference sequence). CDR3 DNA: TGTGCCAGTACGTCAGGACTGAGCTATGGCTACACCTTC. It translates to CASTSGLSYGYTF.

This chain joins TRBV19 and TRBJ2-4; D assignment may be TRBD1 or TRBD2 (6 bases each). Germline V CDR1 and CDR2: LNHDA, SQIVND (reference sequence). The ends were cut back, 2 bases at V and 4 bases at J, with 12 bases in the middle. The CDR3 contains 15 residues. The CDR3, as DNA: TGTGCCAGTAGTATAAGGGGGGTGGAGAAAAACATTCAGTACTTC. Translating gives CASSIRGVEKNIQYF.

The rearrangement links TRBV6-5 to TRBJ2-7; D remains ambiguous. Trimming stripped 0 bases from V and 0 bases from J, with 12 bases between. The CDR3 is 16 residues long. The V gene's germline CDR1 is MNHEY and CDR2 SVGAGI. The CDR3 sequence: CASSYSLGKNSYEQYF. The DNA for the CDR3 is TGTGCCAGCAGTTACTCGTTGGGAAAAAACTCCTACGAGCAGTACTTC.

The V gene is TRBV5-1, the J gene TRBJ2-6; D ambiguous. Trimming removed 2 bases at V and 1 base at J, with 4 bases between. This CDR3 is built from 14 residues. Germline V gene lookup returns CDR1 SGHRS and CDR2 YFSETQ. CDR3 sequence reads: CASSFLSGANVLTF. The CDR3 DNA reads TGCGCCAGCAGCTTCCTATCTGGGGCCAACGTCCTGACTTTC.

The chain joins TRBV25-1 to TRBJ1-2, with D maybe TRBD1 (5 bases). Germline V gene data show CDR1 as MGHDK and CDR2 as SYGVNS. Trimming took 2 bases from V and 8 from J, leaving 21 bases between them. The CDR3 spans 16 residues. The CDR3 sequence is CASSERVGGRARGYTF. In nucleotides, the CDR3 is TGTGCCAGCAGTGAAAGGGTCGGGGGGAGGGCTAGGGGCTACACCTTC.